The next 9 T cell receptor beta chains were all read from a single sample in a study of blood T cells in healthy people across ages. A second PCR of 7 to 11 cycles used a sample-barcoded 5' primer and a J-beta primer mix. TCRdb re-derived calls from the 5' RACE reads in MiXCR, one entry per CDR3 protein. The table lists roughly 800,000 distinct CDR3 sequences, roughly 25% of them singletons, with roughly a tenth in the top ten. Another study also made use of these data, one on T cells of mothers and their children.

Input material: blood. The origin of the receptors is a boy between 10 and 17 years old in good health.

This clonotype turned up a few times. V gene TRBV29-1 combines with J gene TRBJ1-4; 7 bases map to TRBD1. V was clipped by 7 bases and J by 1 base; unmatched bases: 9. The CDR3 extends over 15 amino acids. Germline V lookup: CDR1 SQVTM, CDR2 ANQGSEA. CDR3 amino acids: CSARQGLGTNEKLFF. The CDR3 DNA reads TGCAGCGCTCGACAGGGACTTGGAACTAATGAAAAACTGTTTTTT.

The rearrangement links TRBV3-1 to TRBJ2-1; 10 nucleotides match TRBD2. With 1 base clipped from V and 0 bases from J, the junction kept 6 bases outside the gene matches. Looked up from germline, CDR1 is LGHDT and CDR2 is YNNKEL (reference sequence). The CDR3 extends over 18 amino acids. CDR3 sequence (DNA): TGTGCCAGCAGCCAAGTCCTTAGCGGGAGGAGCTCCTACAATGAGCAGTTCTTC. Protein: CASSQVLSGRSSYNEQFF.

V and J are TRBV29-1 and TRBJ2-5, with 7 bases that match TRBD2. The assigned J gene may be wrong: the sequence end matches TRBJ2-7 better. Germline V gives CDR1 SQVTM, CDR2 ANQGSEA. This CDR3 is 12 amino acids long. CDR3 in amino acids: CSVLAVSYEQYF. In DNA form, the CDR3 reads TGCAGCGTTCTAGCGGTTTCCTACGAGCAGTACTTC.

The CDR3 here is CASSLDPGWADTQYF. In DNA form, the CDR3 reads TGTGCCAGCAGCTTAGATCCAGGGTGGGCAGATACGCAGTATTTT. This rearrangement joins TRBV7-8 to TRBJ2-3; weak D call: TRBD1 (5 bases). Germline-derived CDR1 and CDR2 are SGHVS and FQNEAQ. Between the trimmed V and J ends, which lost 1 base and 4 bases, there was a span of 12 bases. This CDR3 is 15 amino acids long.

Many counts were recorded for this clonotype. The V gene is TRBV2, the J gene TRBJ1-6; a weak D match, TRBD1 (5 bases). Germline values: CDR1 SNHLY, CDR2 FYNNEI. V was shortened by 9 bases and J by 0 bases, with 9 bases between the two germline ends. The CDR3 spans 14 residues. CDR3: CASGDLSYNSPLHF. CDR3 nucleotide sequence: TGTGCCAGTGGGGACCTCTCCTATAATTCACCCCTCCACTTT.

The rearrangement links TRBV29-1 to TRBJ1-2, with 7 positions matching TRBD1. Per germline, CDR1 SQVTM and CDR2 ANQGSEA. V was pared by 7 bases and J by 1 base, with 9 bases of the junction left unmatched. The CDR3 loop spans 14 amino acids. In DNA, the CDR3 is TGCAGCGCAGCGAAGGGACAGATTAACTATGGCTACACCTTC. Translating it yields CSAAKGQINYGYTF.

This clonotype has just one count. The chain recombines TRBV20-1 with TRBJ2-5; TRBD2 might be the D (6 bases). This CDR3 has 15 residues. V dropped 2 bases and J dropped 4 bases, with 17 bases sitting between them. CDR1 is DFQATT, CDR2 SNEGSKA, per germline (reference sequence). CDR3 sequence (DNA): TGCAGTGCTAGATTGAAGGCGGGATTGGGAGAGACCCAGTACTTC. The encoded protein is CSARLKAGLGETQYF.

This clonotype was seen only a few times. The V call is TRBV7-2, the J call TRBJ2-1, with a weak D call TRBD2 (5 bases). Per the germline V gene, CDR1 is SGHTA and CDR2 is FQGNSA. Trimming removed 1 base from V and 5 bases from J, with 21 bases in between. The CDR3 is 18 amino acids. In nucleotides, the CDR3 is TGTGCCAGCAGCTTAGTACAGTTCCGACTCGCGGGCGACAATGAGCAGTTCTTC. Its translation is CASSLVQFRLAGDNEQFF.

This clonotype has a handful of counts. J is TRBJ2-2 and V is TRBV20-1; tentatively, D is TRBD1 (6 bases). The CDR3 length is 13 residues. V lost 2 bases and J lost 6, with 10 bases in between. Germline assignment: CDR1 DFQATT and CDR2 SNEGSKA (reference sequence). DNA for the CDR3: TGCAGTGCTAGACAGGGGAGCGCCGGGGAGCTGTTTTTT. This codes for CSARQGSAGELFF.